The 28 T cell receptor beta chains below all came from one sample that was sequenced in a study of blood T cell repertoires in COVID-19. The table came from immunoSEQ multiplex PCR; TCRdb's copy has only in-frame clones and leaves some out. The sample comprises around 97,000 clones, 70% to 90% of which are singletons, and about 3% rests with the top ten. Sequencing was performed on peripheral blood. The receptors stem from a human donor in a cohort sampled during active COVID-19.

This sequence joins TRBV28 and TRBJ1-1; TRBD1 agrees at 11 bases. The CDR3 has 15 amino acids. With 6 bases clipped from V and 6 bases from J, the junction kept 9 bases outside the gene matches. CDR1 is MDHEN and CDR2 is SYDVKM in the germline V gene. This CDR3 reads CASSSTGTGGSEAFF. The CDR3 DNA sequence: TGTGCCAGCAGCTCTACCGGGACAGGGGGATCTGAAGCTTTCTTT.

The V gene is TRBV7-8, the J gene TRBJ2-3; 8 positions agree with TRBD2. The germline V gene encodes CDR1 SGHVS and CDR2 FQNEAQ. V lost 3 bases to trimming and J lost 1 base; unmatched junction nucleotides: 12. This CDR3 has 18 residues. CDR3 sequence reads: CASSFPPRTSLGTDTQYF. The CDR3 bases are TGTGCCAGCAGCTTCCCTCCGAGGACTAGCTTGGGCACAGATACGCAGTATTTT.

The chain has TRBV7-6 and TRBJ2-7, with TRBD1 matching 8 bases. CDR3 size: 15 residues. The V segment lost 0 bases and the J segment 3 bases; nucleotides outside the gene matches: 4. Per the germline V gene, CDR1 is SGHVS and CDR2 is FNYEAQ. The CDR3 sequence: CASSLATGGNYEQYF. The CDR3 DNA sequence: TGTGCCAGCAGCTTAGCCACAGGGGGAAACTACGAGCAGTACTTC.

V usage is TRBV19 and J usage is TRBJ2-1; weak D call: TRBD2 (6 bases). The CDR3 loop spans 18 amino acids. V was clipped by 1 base and J by 7 bases, with 23 bases between them. Germline lookup yields CDR1 LNHDA and CDR2 SQIVND (reference sequence). The CDR3 loop is CASSIAGVRRAAVNEQFF. The CDR3 region has the DNA TGTGCCAGTAGTATAGCAGGAGTTAGGAGGGCGGCAGTGAATGAGCAGTTCTTC. The whole variable domain, filled in from reference TRBV19 and TRBJ2-1, reads DGGITQSPKYLFRKEGQNVTLSCEQNLNHDAMYWYRQDPGQGLRLIYYSQIVNDFQKGDIAEGYSVSREKKESFPLTVTSAQKNPTAFYLCASSIAGVRRAAVNEQFFGPGTRLTVL.

This chain connects TRBV4-3 to TRBJ2-3, with TRBD1 matching over 8 bases. Germline CDR1 and CDR2: LGHNA and YSLEER. Trimming cost V 3 bases and J 4 bases; bases outside gene matches: 3. The CDR3 covers 14 residues. The CDR3 loop reads CASSHDRGSDTQYF. CDR3 bases: TGCGCCAGCAGCCACGACAGGGGTTCAGATACGCAGTATTTT.

The sample holds one count of this clone. The genes are TRBV9 and TRBJ2-7; D is possibly TRBD1 (5 bases). Germline values: CDR1 SGDLS, CDR2 YYNGEE. The V end lost 0 bases, the J end lost 2 bases, and 12 bases lay between the germline ends. This CDR3 spans 15 amino acids. CDR3 protein: CASSVATWGPYEQYF. The CDR3 DNA is TGTGCCAGCAGCGTAGCAACGTGGGGCCCCTACGAGCAGTACTTC.

The gene calls are TRBV6-5 and TRBJ1-4, with 7 bases that match TRBD1. CDR3 length: 14 residues. The V and J ends lost 6 bases and 10 bases, in that order; junction bases with no gene match: 11. The germline V gene has CDR1 MNHEY and CDR2 SVGAGI. CDR3 sequence (DNA): TGTGCCAGCAGCCACGACAGGGCAGGTGGAAAACTGTTTTTT. Encoded protein: CASSHDRAGGKLFF.

The rearrangement links TRBV4-1 to TRBJ2-1; no clear D. The CDR3 is made up of 16 amino acids. In germline, CDR1 is MGHRA, CDR2 YSYEKL. Trimming left V 0 bases short and J 0 bases short, with 9 bases between. Written as DNA, the CDR3 is TGCGCCAGCAGCCAAGACGCGGAGAGCTCCTACAATGAGCAGTTCTTC. Encoded protein: CASSQDAESSYNEQFF.

This chain uses TRBV7-9 with TRBJ1-2; D is unclear. V lost 5 bases to trimming and J lost 8 bases, with 9 bases between them. This CDR3 comprises 11 residues. Germline V gene lookup returns CDR1 SEHNR and CDR2 FQNEAQ (reference sequence). CDR3 region: CASSRSRGYTF. DNA of the CDR3: TGTGCCAGCAGCCGGTCGCGGGGCTACACCTTC.

The chain carries TRBV5-5 and TRBJ2-7, with TRBD1 matching over 10 bases. The V gene end was trimmed by 4 bases and the J gene end by 4 bases; junction bases not matched to a gene: 5. The germline V gene encodes CDR1 SGHKS and CDR2 YYEKEE (reference sequence). The CDR3 length is 14 residues. The CDR3 loop reads CASSQPGQGYEQYF. For the CDR3, the DNA is TGTGCCAGCAGCCAACCGGGACAGGGGTACGAGCAGTACTTC.

The CDR3 loop is CASSLAGQGGYGYTF. As DNA, the CDR3 is TGTGCCAGCAGCTTAGCTGGACAGGGCGGCTATGGCTACACCTTC. This chain joins TRBV7-2 and TRBJ1-2; 8 bases match TRBD1. The CDR3 runs to 15 residues. The germline V gene has CDR1 SGHTA and CDR2 FQGNSA. J lost 4 bases, V lost 0 bases, and 4 bases had no gene match.

The rearrangement joins TRBV19 to TRBJ2-5; the D gene is possibly TRBD2 (6 bases). V gave up 9 bases and J gave up 5 bases, with 16 bases separating them. Germline lookup yields CDR1 LNHDA and CDR2 SQIVND (reference sequence). CDR3 length equals 13 residues. This CDR3 reads CASASEWWETQYF. The CDR3 DNA reads TGTGCCAGCGCTAGCGAGTGGTGGGAGACCCAGTACTTC.

The CDR3 bases are TGCGCCAGCAGCTTGCGTTCGGGACTAGCAGTCACAGATACGCAGTATTTT. Its protein product is CASSLRSGLAVTDTQYF. The chain uses TRBV5-1 and TRBJ2-3; TRBD2 agrees at 9 bases. J gave up 2 bases and V 1 base, and 8 bases lay outside the gene matches. CDR3 size: 17 residues. CDR1 is SGHRS, CDR2 YFSETQ, per germline.

The sample holds many counts of this clone. V and J are TRBV19 and TRBJ1-1; tentative D call: TRBD1 (6 bases). The CDR3 totals 15 residues. Germline loops: CDR1 LNHDA, CDR2 SQIVND (reference sequence). Trimming shortened V by 5 bases and J by 10 bases, and 23 bases separated the two germline ends. The CDR3 is CASSADGGGAGGAFF. The CDR3 nucleotides are TGTGCCAGTAGTGCCGACGGAGGGGGGGCCGGAGGAGCTTTCTTT.

V usage is TRBV7-2 and J usage is TRBJ2-7, with a weak D call TRBD2 (5 bases). V lost 1 base to trimming and J lost 0 bases, with 7 bases between them. The germline V gene encodes CDR1 SGHTA and CDR2 FQGNSA. There are 14 residues in the CDR3. CDR3 residues: CASSLGLASYEQYF. The CDR3 DNA reads TGTGCCAGCAGCTTAGGTCTAGCCTCCTACGAGCAGTACTTC.

The CDR3 here is CASSPRTGNTIYF. For the CDR3, the DNA is TGTGCCAGCAGCCCCAGGACAGGAAACACCATATATTTT. The chain uses TRBV9 and TRBJ1-3; maybe TRBD1 (5 bases). The CDR3 length is 13 residues. Germline V gives CDR1 SGDLS, CDR2 YYNGEE. V was pared by 4 bases and J by 4 bases, with 9 bases between. The complete variable domain, with remaining parts taken from reference TRBV9 and TRBJ1-3, reads DSGVTQTPKHLITATGQRVTLRCSPRSGDLSVYWYQQSLDQGLQFLIQYYNGEERAKGNILERFSAQQFPDLHSELNLSSLELGDSALYFCASSPRTGNTIYFGEGSWLTVV.

The rearrangement uses TRBV24-1 and TRBJ2-2, with D possibly TRBD1 on 6 matching bases. Between the trimmed V and J ends, which lost 3 bases and 4 bases, there was a span of 17 bases. The CDR3 has 17 amino acids. Per the germline V gene, CDR1 is KGHDR and CDR2 is SFDVKD. The CDR3 coding sequence is TGTGCCACCAGTGATCGATACAGGGCCCCGGGCACCGGGGAGCTGTTTTTT. Amino acids: CATSDRYRAPGTGELFF.

The chain is built from TRBV10-1 and TRBJ2-3; D may be TRBD2 (7 bases). Per the germline V gene, CDR1 is WNHNN and CDR2 is SYGVQD (reference sequence). The CDR3 contains 16 residues. Deletions cut 8 bases from V and 0 bases from J, with 18 bases between. The CDR3 nucleotides are TGCGCCAGCGGGGAGGGGACACATCTCAGCACAGATACGCAGTATTTT. Translating gives CASGEGTHLSTDTQYF.

This clone was seen only once. The chain links TRBV6-5 to TRBJ1-5; possibly TRBD1 for D (5 bases). Trimming left V 10 bases short and J 1 base short, with 8 bases between. Germline-derived CDR1 and CDR2 are MNHEY and SVGAGI. The CDR3 runs 12 residues. CDR3 in DNA: TGTGCCACGGGGGGGAGCAATCAGCCCCAGCATTTT. Its translation: CATGGSNQPQHF.

The chain carries TRBV25-1 and TRBJ2-1; 11 nucleotides align to TRBD2. Germline V gene data show CDR1 as MGHDK and CDR2 as SYGVNS. The J segment lost 15 bases and the V segment lost 6 bases, leaving 10 bases of the junction unmatched. This CDR3 contains 13 residues. The CDR3 sequence: CASSDGLAGGLFF. The CDR3 DNA reads TGTGCCAGCAGCGATGGACTAGCGGGTGGGCTGTTCTTC.

J is TRBJ2-3 and V is TRBV9; 7 bases line up with TRBD1. Germline V gene lookup returns CDR1 SGDLS and CDR2 YYNGEE. The CDR3 spans 15 residues. The V segment lost 0 bases and the J segment 5 bases; nucleotides outside the gene matches: 6. CDR3 in amino acids: CASSVVKGAIDTQYF. In nucleotides, the CDR3 is TGTGCCAGCAGCGTAGTGAAGGGGGCGATAGATACGCAGTATTTT.

This chain joins TRBV10-2 and TRBJ1-4; TRBD1 matches 8 bases. Germline-derived CDR1 and CDR2 are WSHSY and SAAADI. The trim removed 6 bases at V and 5 bases at J, leaving 8 bases unmatched. CDR3 length equals 15 residues. The CDR3 is CASRSRTGLNEKLFF. Written as DNA, the CDR3 is TGCGCCAGCAGATCCCGGACAGGGTTAAATGAAAAACTGTTTTTT.

This clone turned up a few times. The chain couples TRBV19 to TRBJ1-1; D is uncertain. This CDR3 region has 13 residues. Deletions cut 7 bases from V and 1 base from J, with 10 bases between. The germline V gene has CDR1 LNHDA and CDR2 SQIVND (reference sequence). CDR3 bases: TGTGCCAGTACCCCCTTGTGGAACACTGAAGCTTTCTTT. As protein: CASTPLWNTEAFF. The full variable domain, rest sourced from reference TRBV19 and TRBJ1-1, is DGGITQSPKYLFRKEGQNVTLSCEQNLNHDAMYWYRQDPGQGLRLIYYSQIVNDFQKGDIAEGYSVSREKKESFPLTVTSAQKNPTAFYLCASTPLWNTEAFFGQGTRLTVV.

The chain has TRBV10-2 and TRBJ2-1, with D perhaps TRBD2 (6 bases). V dropped 8 bases and J dropped 7 bases, with 6 bases sitting between them. Germline V CDR1 and CDR2: WSHSY, SAAADI. CDR3 length equals 10 residues. CDR3 region: CASGGNEQFF. The DNA of the CDR3 is TGCGCCAGCGGGGGGAATGAGCAGTTCTTC.

V is TRBV10-2 and J is TRBJ2-5; D possibly corresponds to TRBD2 (5 bases). This CDR3 region has 13 residues. From germline, CDR1 is WSHSY and CDR2 SAAADI. Trimming removed 0 bases at V and 5 bases at J, with 7 bases between. The chain's CDR3 is CASSESTGETQYF. CDR3 nucleotide sequence: TGCGCCAGCAGTGAGTCGACGGGGGAGACCCAGTACTTC.

The gene calls are TRBV5-1 and TRBJ2-1, with TRBD1 matching 7 bases. This CDR3 comprises 16 residues. After removal of 2 bases from V and 1 base from J, the junction contained 6 bases not matched to a gene. Germline values: CDR1 SGHRS, CDR2 YFSETQ. CDR3 DNA: TGCGCCAGCAGCTTTCGTGAGGGGGCGTCCTACAATGAGCAGTTCTTC. Translated, it gives CASSFREGASYNEQFF.

The rearrangement uses TRBV7-2 and TRBJ1-6; TRBD1 matches at 7 bases. The CDR3 spans 17 residues. The V gene end was trimmed by 4 bases and the J gene end by 3 bases; junction bases not matched to a gene: 9. Germline-derived CDR1 and CDR2 are SGHTA and FQGNSA. The CDR3 region is CASSSPEGAVYNSPLHF. The CDR3 DNA sequence: TGTGCCAGCAGCTCCCCGGAGGGGGCAGTCTATAATTCACCCCTCCACTTT.

This clone is a singleton in its sample. This chain uses TRBV12-2 with TRBJ1-3; the DNA was not used to check the table's D call, TRBD1. TRBV12-2 counts as a pseudogene. The CDR3 is 17 amino acids. CDR3 DNA: TGTGCAAGTCGCTTAGAAGGACAGGGCCGCTCTGGAAACACCATATATTTT. Its protein is CASRLEGQGRSGNTIYF.